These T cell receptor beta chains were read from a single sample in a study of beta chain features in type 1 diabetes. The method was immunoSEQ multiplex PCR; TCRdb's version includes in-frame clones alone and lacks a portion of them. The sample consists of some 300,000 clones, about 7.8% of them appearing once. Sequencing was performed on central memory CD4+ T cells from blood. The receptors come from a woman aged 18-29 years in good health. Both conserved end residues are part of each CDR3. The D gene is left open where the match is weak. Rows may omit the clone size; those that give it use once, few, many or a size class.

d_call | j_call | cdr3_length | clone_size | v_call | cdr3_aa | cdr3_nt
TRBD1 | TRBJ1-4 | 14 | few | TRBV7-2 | CASSRGQGWEKLFF | TGTGCCAGCAGCCGAGGACAGGGGTGGGAAAAACTGTTTTTT
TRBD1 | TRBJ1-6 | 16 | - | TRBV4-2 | CASSPYIQGADSPLHF | TGTGCCAGCAGCCCTTATATACAGGGGGCAGATTCACCCCTCCACTTT
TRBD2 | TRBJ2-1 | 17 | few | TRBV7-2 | CASSSRTSGFAYNEQFF | TGTGCCAGCAGTTCCCGGACTAGCGGTTTTGCCTACAATGAGCAGTTCTTC
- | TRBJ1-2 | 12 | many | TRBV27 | CASSPAVYGYTF | TGTGCCAGCAGTCCGGCTGTTTATGGCTACACCTTC
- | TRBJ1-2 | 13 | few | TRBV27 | CASRDSINYGYTF | TGTGCCAGCAGGGACAGTATTAACTATGGCTACACCTTC
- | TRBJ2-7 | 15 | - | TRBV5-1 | CASSLGGVTSYEQYF | TGCGCCAGCAGCTTGGGAGGGGTAACCTCCTACGAGCAGTACTTC
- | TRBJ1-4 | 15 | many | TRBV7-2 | CASSLIGGVGEKLFF | TGTGCCAGCAGCTTAATTGGCGGGGTCGGTGAAAAACTGTTTTTT
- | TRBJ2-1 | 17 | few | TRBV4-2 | CASSLFPWGDSYNEQFF | TGTGCCAGCAGCCTCTTTCCTTGGGGGGACTCCTACAATGAGCAGTTCTTC
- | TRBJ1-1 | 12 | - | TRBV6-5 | CASSYAGTEAFF | TGTGCCAGCAGTTACGCAGGCACTGAAGCTTTCTTT
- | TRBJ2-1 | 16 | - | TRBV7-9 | CASSSRLDSSYNEQFF | TGTGCCAGCAGCTCGCGGCTAGACTCCTCCTACAATGAGCAGTTCTTC
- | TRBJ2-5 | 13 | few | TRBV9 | CASSAYPQETQYF | TGTGCCAGCAGCGCCTACCCCCAAGAGACCCAGTACTTC
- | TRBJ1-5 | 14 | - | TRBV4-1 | CASSQGPGDWPQHF | TGCGCCAGCAGCCAAGGCCCGGGGGATTGGCCCCAGCATTTT
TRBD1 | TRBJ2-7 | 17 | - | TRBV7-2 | CASSLPIPGQGAHEQYF | TGTGCCAGCAGCTTGCCGATTCCGGGACAGGGGGCACACGAGCAGTACTTC
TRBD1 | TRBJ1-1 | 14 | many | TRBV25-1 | CASRRGQVNTEAFF | TGTGCCAGCAGACGGGGACAGGTGAACACTGAAGCTTTCTTT
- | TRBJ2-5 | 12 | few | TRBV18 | CASSPPGETQYF | TGTGCCAGCTCACCACCCGGAGAGACCCAGTACTTC
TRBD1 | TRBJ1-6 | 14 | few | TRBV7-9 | CASSGDRDNSPLHF | TGTGCCAGCAGCGGGGACAGGGATAATTCACCCCTCCACTTT
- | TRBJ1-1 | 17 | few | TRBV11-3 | CASSLGGFYPMNTEAFF | TGTGCCAGCAGCTTAGGGGGATTTTACCCTATGAACACTGAAGCTTTCTTT
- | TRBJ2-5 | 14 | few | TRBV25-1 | CASSSAGAGETQYF | TGTGCCAGCAGTTCCGCAGGCGCCGGAGAGACCCAGTACTTC
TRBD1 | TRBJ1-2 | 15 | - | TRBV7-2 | CASSSYRETGSGYTF | TGTGCCAGCAGCTCCTACCGTGAGACAGGGAGCGGCTACACCTTC
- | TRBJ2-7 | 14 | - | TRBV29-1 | CSAQGGRQASEQYF | TGCAGCGCACAAGGGGGGCGGCAAGCTTCTGAGCAGTACTTC
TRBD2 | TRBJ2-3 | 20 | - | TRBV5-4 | CASRTRPGEGISGYTDTQYF | TGTGCCAGCAGAACAAGGCCCGGGGAGGGGATTAGCGGTTACACAGATACGCAGTATTTT
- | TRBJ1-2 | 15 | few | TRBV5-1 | CASSLGRSPIYGYTF | TGCGCCAGCAGCTTGGGCAGGTCGCCGATCTATGGCTACACCTTC
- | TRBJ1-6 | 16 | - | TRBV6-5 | CASSYSGLPGNSPLHF | TGTGCCAGCAGTTACTCGGGCCTGCCCGGTAATTCACCCCTCCACTTT
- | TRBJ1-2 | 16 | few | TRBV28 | CASIPSGPGLYYGYTF | TGTGCCAGCATTCCCTCAGGACCGGGGCTATACTATGGCTACACCTTC
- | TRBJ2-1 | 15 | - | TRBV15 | CATSKPVRQDNEQFF | TGTGCCACCAGCAAACCCGTAAGACAGGACAATGAGCAGTTCTTC
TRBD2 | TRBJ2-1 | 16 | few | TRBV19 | CASSYAAGESYNEQFF | TGTGCCAGTAGTTATGCAGCGGGGGAGTCCTACAATGAGCAGTTCTTC
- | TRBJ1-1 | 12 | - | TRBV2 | CASGFGNTEAFF | TGTGCCAGCGGGTTTGGGAACACTGAAGCTTTCTTT
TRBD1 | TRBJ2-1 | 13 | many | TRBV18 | CASSPPAGGEQFF | TGTGCCAGCTCACCACCCGCAGGGGGTGAGCAGTTCTTC
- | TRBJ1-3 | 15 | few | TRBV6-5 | CASSLQAGFGNTIYF | TGTGCCAGCAGTCTACAGGCTGGTTTTGGAAACACCATATATTTT
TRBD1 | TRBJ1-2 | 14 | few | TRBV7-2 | CASSLGQGNYGYTF | TGTGCCAGCAGCTTGGGACAGGGAAACTATGGCTACACCTTC
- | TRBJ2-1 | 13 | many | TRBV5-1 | CASSTDLNNEQFF | TGCGCCAGCAGCACGGACCTAAACAATGAGCAGTTCTTC
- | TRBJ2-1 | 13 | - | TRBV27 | CASSLQGHNEQFF | TGTGCCAGCAGTTTACAGGGGCACAATGAGCAGTTCTTC
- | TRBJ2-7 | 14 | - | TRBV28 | CASSQGDGAHEQYF | TGTGCCAGCTCCCAGGGAGATGGAGCCCACGAGCAGTACTTC
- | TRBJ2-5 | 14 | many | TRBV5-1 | CASSLGLSQETQYF | TGCGCCAGCAGCTTGGGACTGTCCCAAGAGACCCAGTACTTC
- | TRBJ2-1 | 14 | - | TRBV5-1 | CASSLAQVGNEQFF | TGCGCCAGCAGCTTAGCGCAGGTTGGGAATGAGCAGTTCTTC
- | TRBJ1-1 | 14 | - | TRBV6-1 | CASSEALRRAEAFF | TGTGCCAGCAGTGAAGCCCTACGGAGGGCTGAAGCTTTCTTT
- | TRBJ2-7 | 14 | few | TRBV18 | CASSPGYGLGEQYF | TGTGCCAGCTCCCCAGGCTACGGTCTCGGGGAGCAGTACTTC
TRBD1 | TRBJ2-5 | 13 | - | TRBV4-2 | CASSIQGRETQYF | TGTGCCAGCAGCATACAGGGGCGAGAGACCCAGTACTTC
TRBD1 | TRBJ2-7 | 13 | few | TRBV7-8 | CASSWGQNYEQYF | TGTGCCAGCAGCTGGGGACAGAACTACGAGCAGTACTTC
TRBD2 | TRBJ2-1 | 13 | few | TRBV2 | CASSGDSGGIQFF | TGTGCCAGCAGTGGAGATAGCGGGGGGATTCAGTTCTTC